The 28 T cell receptor beta chains in this list originate from one sample, sequenced in a study of cytomegalovirus exposure and HLA in healthy donors listed by TCRdb under 2017. Library creation used the immunoSEQ multiplex PCR assay. For the multiplex PCR, a mixture combining 60 forward primers for TCR Vbeta segments and 13 reverse primers for TCR Jbeta segments was used. Here the immuneACCESS table is served through TCRdb, limited to in-frame sequences with V and J called. Missing clones are a known gap in these copies; in checked studies unresolved V genes cover under half, and the rest lacks a known reason. For this sample the table gives roughly 230,000 clones, of which 92% were detected only once. Clones ranked in the top ten supply about 1.7% of the sample. The specimen sequenced was PBMCs. These receptors all stem from a girl aged 2 to 9 in good health and CMV-seronegative.

The genes are TRBV28 and TRBJ2-1, with 9 nucleotides matching TRBD1. With 4 bases clipped from V and 7 bases from J, the junction kept 5 bases outside the gene matches. CDR1 MDHEN and CDR2 SYDVKM come from the germline V gene. The CDR3 runs 14 residues. The CDR3 DNA sequence: TGTGCCAGCAGTTCCGGGACAGGGTCGAATGAGCAGTTCTTC. Translating gives CASSSGTGSNEQFF.

The genes are TRBV27 and TRBJ2-3; TRBD1 might be the D (5 bases). The CDR3 is 17 amino acids. Deletions cut 0 bases from V and 2 bases from J, with 15 bases between. CDR1 is MNHEY, CDR2 SMNVEV, per germline (reference sequence). CDR3 DNA sequence: TGTGCCAGCAGTTTATCGTTCCTCCAGGGTGACACAGATACGCAGTATTTT. Protein: CASSLSFLQGDTDTQYF.

The chain carries TRBV19 and TRBJ2-5; weak D call: TRBD2 (6 bases). CDR1 is LNHDA and CDR2 is SQIVND in the germline V gene (reference sequence). This CDR3 comprises 17 residues. V was pared by 1 base and J by 2 bases, with 17 bases between. CDR3 sequence (DNA): TGTGCCAGTAGTATAGCCAATCAGGGAGGCTATCAAGAGACCCAGTACTTC. The encoded protein is CASSIANQGGYQETQYF.

The chain couples TRBV30 to TRBJ2-7; TRBD2 is a possible D gene (6 bases). The CDR3 contains 13 residues. The V gene's germline CDR1 is GTSNPN and CDR2 SVGIG (reference sequence). Trimming removed 2 bases at V and 5 bases at J, with 13 bases between. The CDR3: CAWSRGATDEQYF. The CDR3 nucleotides are TGTGCCTGGAGTCGCGGGGCAACGGACGAGCAGTACTTC.

The gene calls are TRBV30 and TRBJ1-3; maybe TRBD1 (6 bases). The V gene lost 4 bases and the J gene lost 0 bases, with 19 bases spanning the gap. The CDR3 sequence is 17 residues long. Germline-derived CDR1 and CDR2 are GTSNPN and SVGIG (reference sequence). CDR3 sequence (DNA): TGTGCCTGGAATCCCCATCGTACAGGGAGCTCTGGAAACACCATATATTTT. It is translated as CAWNPHRTGSSGNTIYF.

The chain joins TRBV2 to TRBJ1-4, with 10 bases fitting TRBD1. V shed 4 bases and J 7 bases; nucleotides not matched to a gene: 9. Germline-derived CDR1 and CDR2 are SNHLY and FYNNEI. This CDR3 spans 16 amino acids. DNA of the CDR3: TGTGCCAGCAGTGGACAGGGGGCTGGGTTGGGTGAAAAACTGTTTTTT. Amino acids: CASSGQGAGLGEKLFF.

This sequence joins TRBV10-2 and TRBJ1-1; TRBD1 agrees at 8 bases. V lost 6 bases to trimming and J lost 6 bases; unmatched junction nucleotides: 12. CDR1 is WSHSY, CDR2 SAAADI, per germline. The CDR3 is 15 residues long. The CDR3 DNA reads TGCGCCAGCAGGGAGACAGGGGACTTTCCCCCTGAAGCTTTCTTT. Translation gives CASRETGDFPPEAFF.

V gene TRBV13 combines with J gene TRBJ1-1, with TRBD1 matching over 9 bases. CDR1 and CDR2 (germline): PRHDT, FYEKMQ (reference sequence). CDR3 length equals 16 residues. After removal of 8 bases from V and 10 bases from J, the junction contained 20 bases not matched to a gene. The CDR3 coding sequence is TGTGCCAGCGATTCCCCCGGGACAGGGCTCGGGATTGGAGCTTTCTTT. It encodes CASDSPGTGLGIGAFF.

V is TRBV6-5 and J is TRBJ1-5, with TRBD1 as a possible D gene (6 bases). In germline, CDR1 is MNHEY, CDR2 SVGAGI. With 6 bases removed from V and 5 bases from J, the gap between germline ends came to 8 bases. CDR3 length: 12 residues. The CDR3 nucleotides read TGTGCCAGCAGACAGGGAGATCAGCCCCAGCATTTT. This encodes CASRQGDQPQHF.

The J gene is TRBJ2-5, the V gene TRBV27, with TRBD1 matching over 9 bases. The CDR3 covers 13 residues. The germline gives CDR1 MNHEY, CDR2 SMNVEV (reference sequence). Trimming removed 4 bases from V and 3 bases from J; junction bases left unmatched: 0. The CDR3 DNA reads TGTGCCAGCAGTTGGACAGGGGAAGAGACCCAGTACTTC. This sequence encodes CASSWTGEETQYF.

This clone was picked up one time. The chain uses TRBV4-1 and TRBJ1-3; D gene uncertain. From germline, CDR1 is MGHRA and CDR2 YSYEKL. This CDR3 spans 16 amino acids. V lost 1 base and J 0 bases, leaving 10 bases between the germline ends. CDR3 coding DNA: TGCGCCAGCAGCCAAGTTCCGGGGATCTCTGGAAACACCATATATTTT. Protein: CASSQVPGISGNTIYF.

The J gene is TRBJ1-1, the V gene TRBV19, with D perhaps matching TRBD1 (5 bases). The CDR3 spans 15 residues. Germline V CDR1 and CDR2: LNHDA, SQIVND (reference sequence). V lost 3 bases to trimming and J lost 5 bases, with 16 bases between them. CDR3 nucleotides: TGTGCCAGTAGTATCGGAGGTTGGGGGGGGACTGAAGCTTTCTTT. It specifies CASSIGGWGGTEAFF.

This clone showed up just once. The chain uses TRBV9 and TRBJ2-5; TRBD2 matches 12 bases. Per the germline V gene, CDR1 is SGDLS and CDR2 is YYNGEE. CDR3 length: 17 amino acids. The junction had 12 bases not matched to a gene; V was cut back by 4 bases and J by 5 bases. CDR3 coding DNA: TGTGCCAGCAGCTCCCCCCTAGCGGGAGGGCCGTGGGAGACCCAGTACTTC. This gives the protein CASSSPLAGGPWETQYF. The full variable domain, completed using reference TRBV9 and TRBJ2-5, is DSGVTQTPKHLITATGQRVTLRCSPRSGDLSVYWYQQSLDQGLQFLIQYYNGEERAKGNILERFSAQQFPDLHSELNLSSLELGDSALYFCASSSPLAGGPWETQYFGPGTRLLVL.

The V and J genes are TRBV27 and TRBJ2-2; D is uncertain. The germline V gene encodes CDR1 MNHEY and CDR2 SMNVEV (reference sequence). This CDR3 has 13 amino acids. The V and J ends lost 6 bases and 4 bases respectively, with 9 bases between them. The chain's CDR3 is CASSPQSTGELFF. The CDR3 nucleotides read TGTGCCAGCAGCCCACAGAGCACCGGGGAGCTGTTTTTT.

In this sample, this clone turned up a few times. V gene TRBV20-1 combines with J gene TRBJ1-4; D gene unclear. CDR3 length: 11 amino acids. V was clipped by 1 base and J by 8 bases, with 5 bases between them. Germline V CDR1 and CDR2: DFQATT, SNEGSKA (reference sequence). The CDR3 coding sequence is TGCAGTGCTAGAGGGCACGAAAAACTGTTTTTT. Its protein product is CSARGHEKLFF.

The gene calls are TRBV6-1 and TRBJ2-7, with 7 bases matching TRBD2. Germline loops: CDR1 MNHNS, CDR2 SASEGT. V lost 5 bases, J lost 3 bases, and 10 bases stayed unmatched. This CDR3 region has 15 residues. CDR3 sequence: CASSPLGRGDYEQYF. In DNA, the CDR3 is TGTGCCAGCAGTCCCTTGGGACGGGGGGACTACGAGCAGTACTTC.

V and J are TRBV28 and TRBJ1-2; the D is unclear. V lost 2 bases, J lost 8 bases, and 12 bases lay in between. Per the germline V gene, CDR1 is MDHEN and CDR2 is SYDVKM. The length of the CDR3 is 13 residues. The CDR3 DNA follows: TGTGCCAGCAGTTTAACCGGTGCCCGGGGCTACACCTTC. This translates into CASSLTGARGYTF.

This chain joins TRBV19 and TRBJ1-5, with 11 bases fitting TRBD1. This CDR3 has 16 amino acids. J gave up 6 bases and V 0 bases, and 4 bases lay outside the gene matches. Germline V gene lookup returns CDR1 LNHDA and CDR2 SQIVND (reference sequence). CDR3 loop: CASSIEGQGVRQPQHF. In nucleotides, the CDR3 is TGTGCCAGTAGTATAGAGGGACAGGGGGTTCGTCAGCCCCAGCATTTT.

The chain is built from TRBV28 and TRBJ2-7; D is perhaps TRBD1 (5 bases). Germline CDR1 is MDHEN and CDR2 is SYDVKM. The CDR3 is 16 amino acids. The V and J ends lost 5 bases and 0 bases respectively, with 17 bases between them. The CDR3 sequence: CASSPLGQGNSYEQYF. The CDR3 nucleotides read TGTGCCAGCAGTCCCCTCGGGCAGGGCAACTCCTACGAGCAGTACTTC.

This chain connects TRBV6-6 to TRBJ2-7; 9 bases fit TRBD1. Germline CDR1 reads MNHNY; CDR2 reads SVGAGI (reference sequence). CDR3 length: 15 amino acids. The V segment lost 5 bases and the J segment 2 bases; nucleotides outside the gene matches: 7. CDR3 sequence (DNA): TGTGCCAGCAGTGACTTAGGGACAGGGACCTACGAGCAGTACTTC. Encoded protein: CASSDLGTGTYEQYF.

The chain links TRBV6-4 to TRBJ2-3; 10 bases are shared with TRBD1. CDR1 and CDR2 (germline): MRHNA, SNTAGT. This CDR3 region has 15 residues. The junction had 0 bases not matched to a gene; V was cut back by 2 bases and J by 1 base. The CDR3 nucleotides are TGTGCCAGCAGTGACGGGACAGGGGGCACAGATACGCAGTATTTT. Its protein product is CASSDGTGGTDTQYF.

The chain joins TRBV27 to TRBJ2-7; 8 bases map to TRBD1. CDR1 and CDR2 from the germline V gene are MNHEY and SMNVEV (reference sequence). Trimming removed 2 bases from V and 2 bases from J; junction bases left unmatched: 2. This CDR3 comprises 14 residues. The CDR3 sequence: CASSLTGQAYEQYF. The CDR3, as DNA: TGTGCCAGCAGTTTAACGGGACAGGCCTACGAGCAGTACTTC.

The chain has TRBV7-8 and TRBJ1-3; 9 bases agree with TRBD1. This CDR3 comprises 15 residues. From germline, CDR1 is SGHVS and CDR2 FQNEAQ. V lost 5 bases to trimming and J lost 4 bases; unmatched junction nucleotides: 6. The CDR3 sequence: CASSPRQGVGNTIYF. Here the CDR3 DNA reads TGTGCCAGCAGCCCGCGACAGGGGGTCGGAAACACCATATATTTT.

This CDR3 is CASSGQGSNQPQHF. CDR3 sequence (DNA): TGTGCCAGCAGTGGACAGGGGTCGAATCAGCCCCAGCATTTT. The chain couples TRBV5-5 to TRBJ1-5; 9 bases are a match to TRBD1. The V segment lost 5 bases and the J segment 4 bases; nucleotides outside the gene matches: 4. The CDR3 totals 14 residues. Looked up from germline, CDR1 is SGHKS and CDR2 is YYEKEE (reference sequence).

V is TRBV5-4 and J is TRBJ2-2, with TRBD1 identical over 9 bases. The CDR3 sequence is 17 residues long. J lost 5 bases, V lost 4 bases, and 12 bases had no gene match. The V gene's germline CDR1 is SGHNT and CDR2 YYREEE (reference sequence). As DNA, the CDR3 is TGTGCCAGCAGCCGTGGCTTACAGGGGGCGGGAACCGGGGAGCTGTTTTTT. As protein: CASSRGLQGAGTGELFF.

The CDR3 here is CASGREAGYTF. For the CDR3, the DNA is TGTGCCAGCGGGAGGGAGGCTGGCTACACCTTC. The chain employs TRBV19 and TRBJ1-2; no reliable D call. The CDR3 totals 11 residues. Between the trimmed V and J ends, which lost 9 bases and 7 bases, there was a span of 12 bases. The V gene's germline CDR1 is LNHDA and CDR2 SQIVND (reference sequence).

The rearrangement joins TRBV5-6 to TRBJ2-7; the match to TRBD2 covers 10 bases. V was clipped by 4 bases and J by 1 base; unmatched bases: 11. The germline gives CDR1 SGHDT, CDR2 YYEEEE. This CDR3 has 17 residues. The CDR3, as DNA: TGTGCCAGCAGCCCGGGGCTACCTAGCGGGGGTTCCTACGAGCAGTACTTC. Protein sequence: CASSPGLPSGGSYEQYF.

The J gene is TRBJ2-7, the V gene TRBV6-1; perhaps TRBD2 as D (7 bases). Trimming cost V 1 base and J 0 bases, with 13 bases left between them. The CDR3 sequence is 16 residues long. Germline loops: CDR1 MNHNS, CDR2 SASEGT. The CDR3, as DNA: TGTGCCAGCAGTGAAGGGGGCGGGGGCTTCTCCTACGAGCAGTACTTC. Residues: CASSEGGGGFSYEQYF.